This T cell receptor beta chain originates from a study of OX40 agonist ivuxolimab in advanced cancers. This table comes from immunoSEQ multiplex PCR, and its TCRdb copy is limited to in-frame clones, with some not included. This table has approximately 69,000 clones, around 84% appearing once. The sequence came from an adult with an advanced solid tumor such as melanoma, head and neck, liver or kidney cancer. The sequencing used CD4+ or CD8+ T cells sorted from blood, collected in a trial of the OX40 agonist ivuxolimab.

The CDR3 region is CASRDNAGPPLHF. The CDR3 nucleotides read TGTGCCAGCAGGGACAATGCGGGACCACCCCTCCACTTT. The chain joins TRBV27 to TRBJ1-6, with a tentative D call TRBD1 (5 bases). V lost 6 bases, J lost 11 bases, and 14 bases lay in between. Germline V gene lookup returns CDR1 MNHEY and CDR2 SMNVEV (reference sequence). CDR3 size: 13 residues.